This is a list of T cell receptor beta chains from one sample in a study of blood T cell repertoires in COVID-19. Only in-frame clones appear in the TCRdb table, and some are missing; sequencing was by immunoSEQ multiplex PCR. Of 250,000 to 350,000 clones listed, approximately 88% are singletons. Sequencing input: peripheral blood. These receptors were collected from a woman in her thirties or forties who had recovered from COVID-19. The CDR3 runs from the conserved cysteine through the conserved F or W. The D gene is left open where the match is weak.

V	J	D	CDR3
TRBV7-2	TRBJ1-3	-	CASSLVGSAAGNTIYF
TRBV7-9	TRBJ2-2	TRBD2	CASSPRLAGDTGELFF
TRBV5-4	TRBJ1-2	TRBD1	CASSLGQGGYTF
TRBV28	TRBJ2-7	-	CASTSHYEQYF
TRBV6-5	TRBJ1-5	-	CASRSLQASNQPQHF
TRBV5-4	TRBJ1-6	TRBD1	CASSITWTGNSPLHF
TRBV5-8	TRBJ2-1	-	CASSRTRTYNEQFF
TRBV27	TRBJ2-2	-	CASSTVSGFATGELFF
TRBV3-1/TRBV3-2	TRBJ2-3	TRBD2	CASSPTAGGGTDTQYF
TRBV27	TRBJ2-7	TRBD2	CASSGRSSGSEQYF
TRBV9	TRBJ1-4	-	CASSVGPGVTNEKLFF
TRBV7-8	TRBJ2-5	-	CASTPLLQVGETQYF
TRBV7-8	TRBJ2-4	TRBD1	CASSLALAGGQNIQYF
TRBV28	TRBJ2-7	TRBD1	CASSWTGGSWGEQYF
TRBV5-5	TRBJ1-3	TRBD1	CASSFTGQGAMGSGNTIYF
TRBV27	TRBJ2-7	-	CASSPRQSRYEQYF
TRBV5-1	TRBJ2-1	TRBD2	CASRRYRLAEYNEQFF
TRBV25-1	TRBJ2-7	TRBD2	CASSAGLAEQYF
TRBV28	TRBJ1-5	-	CASSPRNQPQHF
TRBV18	TRBJ2-5	-	CASSSNRGGGETQYF
TRBV10-3	TRBJ1-6	TRBD1	CAISGTGNNSPLHF
TRBV10-1	TRBJ2-1	TRBD2	CASSESIYVAGVDEQFF
TRBV6-6	TRBJ2-7	TRBD1	CASSQQGDTYEQYF
TRBV2	TRBJ2-7	-	CASSERGRGDYEQYF
TRBV18	TRBJ2-1	TRBD2	CASSPPAGGDEQFF
TRBV15	TRBJ2-5	TRBD1	CATSRKTGTGRETQYF